The text below deals with one T cell receptor (beta chain). As yet, its antigen is unknown. This sample stems from a study of T-cell memory formation after mild COVID-19. Study details: Clusters were largely donor specific.

CDR1 and CDR2 (germline): DFQATT, SNEGSKA (reference sequence). The CDR3 has 17 amino acids. V lost 1 base and J 6 bases, leaving 21 bases between the germline ends. TCRdb fed the 5' RACE reads into MiXCR, producing one record per CDR3 protein. This sample has about 140,000 distinct CDR3 sequences, with roughly a quarter found just once. Study outcomes and limitations: Mostly located in CM and EM were contracting CD4+ clones, with contracting CD8+ clones located in EMRA. Clones that contracted from day 15 to 85 had balanced CD4/CD8; later expanders were CD4+ biased.

This clonotype originated in an adult woman who had mild COVID-19 (a few samples of this study predate the infection). Cell type and time point are not known. The chain links TRBV20-1 to TRBJ2-2, with D possibly being TRBD1 or TRBD2 (5 bases each). The sample was PBMCs or a T cell subset sorted from them (not recorded which). The CDR3 spells CSARASPDFKGPGELFF. Here the CDR3 DNA reads TGCAGTGCTAGAGCGAGCCCGGATTTTAAGGGACCCGGGGAGCTGTTTTTT.